Detailed here is one TCR beta chain. Its specificity is not known. The data stem from a study of cytomegalovirus exposure and HLA in healthy donors. As for the study in general: Early released data comprised tens of millions of unique TCRs from HLA-typed donors. Findings of the study overall: In a later analysis, HLA-associated beta chains showed higher expansion and lower generation probabilities than comparable chains.

Primers included in the PCR were 60 Vbeta and 13 Jbeta primers. Generated by immunoSEQ multiplex PCR, the TCRdb table keeps only in-frame clones and is missing some. The table records over 150,000 clones, less than 85% of them present only once. The CDR3 has 13 amino acids. Trimming took 8 bases from V and 9 from J, leaving 17 bases between them. Germline loops: CDR1 SNHLY, CDR2 FYNNEI. The sample taken for sequencing was PBMCs. This clonotype originated in a boy younger than 18 in good health and CMV-seronegative. The chain links TRBV2 to TRBJ2-1; perhaps TRBD1 as D (5 bases). The CDR3 region is CASVLQGDGEQFF. CDR3 DNA: TGTGCCAGCGTACTCCAGGGTGATGGTGAGCAGTTCTTC.